Shown below are 21 T cell receptor beta chains from a single sample sequenced in a study of cytomegalovirus exposure and HLA in healthy donors. Measured with immunoSEQ multiplex PCR; TCRdb has only the in-frame clones, and not every one. The table records under 300,000 clones, around 85% of them present only once. Sequencing was carried out using PBMCs. These receptors were obtained from a woman in her 30s in good health and CMV-seropositive.

This chain joins TRBV7-6 and TRBJ2-1; 14 bases map to TRBD2. With 3 bases clipped from V and 7 bases from J, the junction kept 8 bases outside the gene matches. The CDR3 runs 17 residues. Per germline, CDR1 SGHVS and CDR2 FNYEAQ. Here the CDR3 reads CASSFDGTSGRRNEQFF. The CDR3 nucleotides read TGTGCCAGCAGCTTCGACGGGACTAGCGGGAGAAGGAATGAGCAGTTCTTC.

V and J are TRBV2 and TRBJ2-6; 7 bases align to TRBD2. Trimming removed 7 bases from V and 2 bases from J; junction bases left unmatched: 23. Looked up from germline, CDR1 is SNHLY and CDR2 is FYNNEI. The CDR3 runs 21 residues. The CDR3 DNA is TGTGCCAGCAAGCTATCCGCAGCCCTCCTAGCGGAGAGGGCTGGGGCCAACGTCCTGACTTTC. It specifies CASKLSAALLAERAGANVLTF.

The J gene is TRBJ2-7, the V gene TRBV18, with 7 positions matching TRBD2. The CDR3 contains 14 residues. Germline loops: CDR1 KGHSH, CDR2 LQKENI. V trimming: 2 bases; J trimming: 6 bases; junction bases outside the gene matches: 7. The CDR3 DNA is TGTGCCAGCTCACCAACCCGGACTAGAGGCGAGCAGTACTTC. This sequence encodes CASSPTRTRGEQYF.

The CDR3 here is CASSLSIGGSSYNEQFF. The CDR3, as DNA: TGTGCCAGCAGTTTATCAATCGGCGGGAGCTCCTACAATGAGCAGTTCTTC. The gene calls are TRBV27 and TRBJ2-1, with 7 positions matching TRBD2. The germline V gene has CDR1 MNHEY and CDR2 SMNVEV (reference sequence). This CDR3 contains 17 residues. With V trimmed by 0 bases and J by 0 bases, 5 bases remained unmatched.

This clone was picked up one time. The V call is TRBV27, the J call TRBJ1-3, with 7 bases lining up with TRBD1. The CDR3 spans 16 residues. After removal of 6 bases from V and 0 bases from J, the junction contained 8 bases not matched to a gene. The germline CDR1 and CDR2 sequences are MNHEY and SMNVEV (reference sequence). CDR3 protein: CASRRDSRSSGNTIYF. The CDR3 coding sequence is TGTGCCAGCAGAAGGGACAGTCGAAGCTCTGGAAACACCATATATTTT.

CDR3 residues: CASSLDGGNYGYTF. CDR3 coding DNA: TGTGCCAGCAGCTTAGACGGCGGAAACTATGGCTACACCTTC. The chain employs TRBV7-8 and TRBJ1-2; D is unresolved. V lost 1 base, J lost 2 bases, and 8 bases lay in between. The CDR3 loop spans 14 amino acids. Germline V lookup: CDR1 SGHVS, CDR2 FQNEAQ. The full variable domain, completed using reference TRBV7-8 and TRBJ1-2, is GAGVSQSPRYKVAKRGQDVALRCDPISGHVSLFWYQQALGQGPEFLTYFQNEAQLDKSGLPSDRFFAERPEGSVSTLKIQRTQQEDSAVYLCASSLDGGNYGYTFGSGTRLTVV.

This clone has just a few counts. The CDR3 DNA reads TGTGCCAGCAGTGAACCCGCGGGTTCCTACAATGAGCAGTTCTTC. This sequence encodes CASSEPAGSYNEQFF. V usage is TRBV6-1 and J usage is TRBJ2-1; TRBD2 might be the D (5 bases). The CDR3 has 15 amino acids. V lost 2 bases, J lost 1 base, and 9 bases lay in between. Germline V CDR1 and CDR2: MNHNS, SASEGT.

The chain recombines TRBV4-1 with TRBJ2-7; 10 bases line up with TRBD1. Losses at the gene ends were 1 base for V and 7 bases for J; bases not matched to a gene: 7. The CDR3 has 15 amino acids. From germline, CDR1 is MGHRA and CDR2 YSYEKL. CDR3 residues: CASSQGGQGRGEQYF. The CDR3 DNA reads as TGCGCCAGCAGCCAAGGGGGACAGGGGAGAGGGGAGCAGTACTTC.

This clone appeared once. The genes are TRBV27 and TRBJ2-3, with TRBD2 identical over 12 bases. The CDR3 totals 17 residues. The germline gives CDR1 MNHEY, CDR2 SMNVEV (reference sequence). Trimming removed 5 bases from V and 1 base from J; junction bases left unmatched: 7. The CDR3 reads CASSLLAGGPGTDTQYF. As DNA, the CDR3 is TGTGCCAGCAGTCTGCTAGCGGGAGGGCCGGGCACAGATACGCAGTATTTT.

This clone has more than one count but fewer than ten. The V call is TRBV30, the J call TRBJ1-5, with 12 bases fitting TRBD1. This CDR3 is 18 amino acids long. The junction had 8 bases not matched to a gene; V was cut back by 0 bases and J by 2 bases. Germline loops: CDR1 GTSNPN, CDR2 SVGIG (reference sequence). This CDR3 is CAWSVRDRGRSGNQPQHF. CDR3 coding DNA: TGTGCCTGGAGTGTTCGGGACAGGGGGCGTTCAGGCAATCAGCCCCAGCATTTT.

The chain recombines TRBV5-1 with TRBJ1-5; 8 nucleotides align to TRBD1. Germline lookup yields CDR1 SGHRS and CDR2 YFSETQ. This CDR3 spans 20 amino acids. J gave up 5 bases and V 2 bases, and 21 bases lay outside the gene matches. The CDR3 region has the DNA TGCGCCAGCAGCTTCCGAAAACGCGCCGTAAGGACAGGGCGGTATCAGCCCCAGCATTTT. Translated, it gives CASSFRKRAVRTGRYQPQHF.

The chain employs TRBV28 and TRBJ1-2; D gene ambiguous. The germline V gene has CDR1 MDHEN and CDR2 SYDVKM. The V end lost 2 bases, the J end lost 5 bases, and 6 bases lay between the germline ends. This CDR3 region has 12 residues. CDR3: CASSLKEYGYTF. The CDR3 DNA follows: TGTGCCAGCAGTTTAAAGGAGTATGGCTACACCTTC.

This clone turned up a few times. This sequence joins TRBV2 and TRBJ1-1; D is undetermined. Germline V gene sequence: CDR1 SNHLY, CDR2 FYNNEI. The CDR3 consists of 14 residues. Trimming took 6 bases from V and 0 from J, leaving 11 bases between them. The CDR3, as DNA: TGTGCCAGCAGGGCGGGCAGGATGAACACTGAAGCTTTCTTT. Translation: CASRAGRMNTEAFF.

Only one count was recorded for this clone. The V call is TRBV9, the J call TRBJ2-1, with TRBD2 identical over 8 bases. The CDR3 spans 15 residues. Germline V lookup: CDR1 SGDLS, CDR2 YYNGEE. V was pared by 0 bases and J by 9 bases, with 8 bases of the junction left unmatched. The CDR3 DNA follows: TGTGCCAGCAGCGTAGTAAGCGGGAGTAGGGTTGAGCAGTTCTTC. Translation: CASSVVSGSRVEQFF.

The chain couples TRBV13 to TRBJ2-3; TRBD2 matches 7 bases. With V trimmed by 6 bases and J by 4 bases, 10 bases remained unmatched. Germline CDR1 is PRHDT and CDR2 is FYEKMQ (reference sequence). This CDR3 is built from 15 residues. CDR3 in DNA: TGTGCCAGCAGTCCCGAAGGGGAGGGCGCAGATACGCAGTATTTT. Translated, it gives CASSPEGEGADTQYF.

This clone was counted only a few times. The chain has TRBV19 and TRBJ2-7; a possible D gene is TRBD2 (6 bases). The CDR3 spans 14 residues. CDR1 is LNHDA and CDR2 is SQIVND in the germline V gene (reference sequence). The ends were cut back, 5 bases at V and 6 bases at J, with 17 bases in the middle. CDR3 amino acids: CASSAGTPSGEQYF. In DNA form, the CDR3 reads TGTGCCAGTAGTGCCGGGACTCCCTCGGGCGAGCAGTACTTC.

CDR3 coding DNA: TGTGCCACCGTAGGGGGGGAGGGCAGATGGAATGAGCAGTTCTTC. Translating it yields CATVGGEGRWNEQFF. The chain carries TRBV28 and TRBJ2-1; D is perhaps TRBD2 (7 bases). CDR3 length: 15 residues. The germline V and J ends were trimmed by 10 bases and 7 bases, with 23 bases remaining between them. Per germline, CDR1 MDHEN and CDR2 SYDVKM. The full variable domain, rest sourced from reference TRBV28 and TRBJ2-1, is DVKVTQSSRYLVKRTGEKVFLECVQDMDHENMFWYRQDPGLGLRLIYFSYDVKMKEKGDIPEGYSVSREKKERFSLILESASTNQTSMYLCATVGGEGRWNEQFFGPGTRLTVL.

This rearrangement joins TRBV4-2 to TRBJ1-1; D not certain. Trimming left V 1 base short and J 4 bases short, with 13 bases between. Germline assignment: CDR1 LGHNA and CDR2 YNFKEQ. This CDR3 is built from 15 residues. The CDR3 sequence is CASSQGPGEGTEAFF. The CDR3 region has the DNA TGTGCCAGCAGCCAAGGGCCCGGGGAAGGCACTGAAGCTTTCTTT.

This clone was observed a few times. V gene TRBV5-6 combines with J gene TRBJ2-1; 7 nucleotides line up with TRBD2. The length of the CDR3 is 15 residues. Trimming cost V 2 bases and J 1 base; bases outside gene matches: 3. CDR1 is SGHDT, CDR2 YYEEEE, per germline. Here the CDR3 reads CASSFLAVSYNEQFF. The CDR3, as DNA: TGTGCCAGCAGCTTTCTAGCGGTATCCTACAATGAGCAGTTCTTC.

This rearrangement joins TRBV30 to TRBJ1-3; 8 bases match TRBD1. Germline V gene sequence: CDR1 GTSNPN, CDR2 SVGIG (reference sequence). This CDR3 has 16 amino acids. The V gene end was trimmed by 4 bases and the J gene end by 0 bases; junction bases not matched to a gene: 8. CDR3 in amino acids: CAWIGDRTYSGNTIYF. CDR3 in DNA: TGTGCCTGGATCGGGGACAGGACTTACTCTGGAAACACCATATATTTT.

This chain links TRBV28 with TRBJ2-7, with 10 bases matching TRBD1. Germline assignment: CDR1 MDHEN and CDR2 SYDVKM. This CDR3 spans 16 amino acids. J gave up 6 bases and V 4 bases, and 12 bases lay outside the gene matches. The CDR3 DNA sequence: TGTGCCAGCAGTTCTTTAACCGGGACAGGGGACTTCGAGCAGTACTTC. This codes for CASSSLTGTGDFEQYF. Using reference TRBV28 and TRBJ2-7 for the parts outside the CDR3, the full variable domain is DVKVTQSSRYLVKRTGEKVFLECVQDMDHENMFWYRQDPGLGLRLIYFSYDVKMKEKGDIPEGYSVSREKKERFSLILESASTNQTSMYLCASSSLTGTGDFEQYFGPGTRLTVT.